This T cell receptor gamma chain originates from a study of intestinal T cells in coeliac disease (dated by TCRdb to 2020 to 2022). In terms of the full investigation: In the TRG cohort, the mean age of coeliac patients was 15 to 16 years compared with 50 to 65 years for controls, so the coeliac patients were much younger than the controls. The TCR-delta (TRD) cohort comprised duodenal biopsies from about ten coeliac disease patients and about ten non-coeliac controls. Duodenal biopsies from some 30 coeliac disease patients and approximately 20 non-coeliac controls made up a second, larger TCR-gamma (TRG) cohort.

In regard to this clone: Its cognate antigen has yet to be identified. A junction boundary mismatches the germline segment, possibly from a read error.

The library was generated by multiplex PCR. Sequenced on an Ion Torrent PGM. The LymphoTrack kit, which has primers carrying Illumina adapters, was used to amplify TRG repertoires from 200 ng of biopsy DNA. After purification with AMPure XP beads and quantification on a 2100 Bioanalyzer, the TRG amplicons were pooled in equimolar amounts. TRG libraries were sequenced on an Ion PGM instrument. Under the source paper's analysis protocol: Using FastX, any read was removed if more than 10% of its nucleotides had quality scores below the third quartile calculated per patient. Reads were aligned with IMGT/HighV-QUEST to assign V, D and J genes, identify CDR3 regions and assess functionality. Sequences were converted to amino acids, and every sequence predicted to be non-functional was removed. CDR3s were broken into kmers both with and without positional annotation, kmer frequencies were analysed by PCA, and samples were clustered using each of the 1023 combinations of PCs 1-10. Classification was validated by leave-one-out cross-validation, re-optimising parameters on the remaining samples each time. Shannon diversity was computed with the vegan R package from repeated random subsamples equal to the lowest read count. Identical DNA sequences were merged into single rows after TCRdb reprocessed the public reads with CATT. The V and J calls here are based on TCRdb, not the publication. The sample table holds some 730 gamma-chain clones, of which about 50% were seen once. Around a sixth of the sample is in the top ten clones.

Study-wide conclusions, independent of this receptor: Of roughly 54 biopsies, about 50 (about 94%) were correctly classified by TRG clustering, which had a reported leave-one-out accuracy of about 90%. Repeated CDR3 amino acid sequences could not be distinguished from PCR duplicates. In training, clustering based on TRD kmers put all 22 biopsies in the right class, and the reported leave-one-out accuracy was about 90%. FFPE-derived DNA was found to be relatively degraded, and loss of a proportion of TCR sequences in each sample was likely caused by this degradation. A significant age difference was observed between coeliac and control groups, although significant classification was not yielded by an age-split analysis.

For each case, genomic DNA was isolated from ten 5-um FFPE scrolls with the QIAamp DNA FFPE tissue kit. To test whether coeliac disease can be classified from the TCR repertoire, the study used fully anonymised formalin-fixed paraffin-embedded duodenal biopsies that were not needed for diagnosis. From the germline V gene (reference sequence), CDR1 is GITISATS and CDR2 is ISYDGTV. From the cysteine up to the phenylalanine, the CDR3 has a length of 14 residues. CDR3 DNA is the only sequence kept; it has 42 bases, read in frame from the first base. Sequencing was performed on a duodenal biopsy. Rearrangement joined TRGV9 to TRGJP. The origin of this receptor is a human donor with celiac disease. CDR3 region: CALWEAKSWAKKVF. At the DNA level, the sequence is TGTGCCTTGTGGGAGGCAAAGAGTTGGGCAAAAAAGGTGTTC.